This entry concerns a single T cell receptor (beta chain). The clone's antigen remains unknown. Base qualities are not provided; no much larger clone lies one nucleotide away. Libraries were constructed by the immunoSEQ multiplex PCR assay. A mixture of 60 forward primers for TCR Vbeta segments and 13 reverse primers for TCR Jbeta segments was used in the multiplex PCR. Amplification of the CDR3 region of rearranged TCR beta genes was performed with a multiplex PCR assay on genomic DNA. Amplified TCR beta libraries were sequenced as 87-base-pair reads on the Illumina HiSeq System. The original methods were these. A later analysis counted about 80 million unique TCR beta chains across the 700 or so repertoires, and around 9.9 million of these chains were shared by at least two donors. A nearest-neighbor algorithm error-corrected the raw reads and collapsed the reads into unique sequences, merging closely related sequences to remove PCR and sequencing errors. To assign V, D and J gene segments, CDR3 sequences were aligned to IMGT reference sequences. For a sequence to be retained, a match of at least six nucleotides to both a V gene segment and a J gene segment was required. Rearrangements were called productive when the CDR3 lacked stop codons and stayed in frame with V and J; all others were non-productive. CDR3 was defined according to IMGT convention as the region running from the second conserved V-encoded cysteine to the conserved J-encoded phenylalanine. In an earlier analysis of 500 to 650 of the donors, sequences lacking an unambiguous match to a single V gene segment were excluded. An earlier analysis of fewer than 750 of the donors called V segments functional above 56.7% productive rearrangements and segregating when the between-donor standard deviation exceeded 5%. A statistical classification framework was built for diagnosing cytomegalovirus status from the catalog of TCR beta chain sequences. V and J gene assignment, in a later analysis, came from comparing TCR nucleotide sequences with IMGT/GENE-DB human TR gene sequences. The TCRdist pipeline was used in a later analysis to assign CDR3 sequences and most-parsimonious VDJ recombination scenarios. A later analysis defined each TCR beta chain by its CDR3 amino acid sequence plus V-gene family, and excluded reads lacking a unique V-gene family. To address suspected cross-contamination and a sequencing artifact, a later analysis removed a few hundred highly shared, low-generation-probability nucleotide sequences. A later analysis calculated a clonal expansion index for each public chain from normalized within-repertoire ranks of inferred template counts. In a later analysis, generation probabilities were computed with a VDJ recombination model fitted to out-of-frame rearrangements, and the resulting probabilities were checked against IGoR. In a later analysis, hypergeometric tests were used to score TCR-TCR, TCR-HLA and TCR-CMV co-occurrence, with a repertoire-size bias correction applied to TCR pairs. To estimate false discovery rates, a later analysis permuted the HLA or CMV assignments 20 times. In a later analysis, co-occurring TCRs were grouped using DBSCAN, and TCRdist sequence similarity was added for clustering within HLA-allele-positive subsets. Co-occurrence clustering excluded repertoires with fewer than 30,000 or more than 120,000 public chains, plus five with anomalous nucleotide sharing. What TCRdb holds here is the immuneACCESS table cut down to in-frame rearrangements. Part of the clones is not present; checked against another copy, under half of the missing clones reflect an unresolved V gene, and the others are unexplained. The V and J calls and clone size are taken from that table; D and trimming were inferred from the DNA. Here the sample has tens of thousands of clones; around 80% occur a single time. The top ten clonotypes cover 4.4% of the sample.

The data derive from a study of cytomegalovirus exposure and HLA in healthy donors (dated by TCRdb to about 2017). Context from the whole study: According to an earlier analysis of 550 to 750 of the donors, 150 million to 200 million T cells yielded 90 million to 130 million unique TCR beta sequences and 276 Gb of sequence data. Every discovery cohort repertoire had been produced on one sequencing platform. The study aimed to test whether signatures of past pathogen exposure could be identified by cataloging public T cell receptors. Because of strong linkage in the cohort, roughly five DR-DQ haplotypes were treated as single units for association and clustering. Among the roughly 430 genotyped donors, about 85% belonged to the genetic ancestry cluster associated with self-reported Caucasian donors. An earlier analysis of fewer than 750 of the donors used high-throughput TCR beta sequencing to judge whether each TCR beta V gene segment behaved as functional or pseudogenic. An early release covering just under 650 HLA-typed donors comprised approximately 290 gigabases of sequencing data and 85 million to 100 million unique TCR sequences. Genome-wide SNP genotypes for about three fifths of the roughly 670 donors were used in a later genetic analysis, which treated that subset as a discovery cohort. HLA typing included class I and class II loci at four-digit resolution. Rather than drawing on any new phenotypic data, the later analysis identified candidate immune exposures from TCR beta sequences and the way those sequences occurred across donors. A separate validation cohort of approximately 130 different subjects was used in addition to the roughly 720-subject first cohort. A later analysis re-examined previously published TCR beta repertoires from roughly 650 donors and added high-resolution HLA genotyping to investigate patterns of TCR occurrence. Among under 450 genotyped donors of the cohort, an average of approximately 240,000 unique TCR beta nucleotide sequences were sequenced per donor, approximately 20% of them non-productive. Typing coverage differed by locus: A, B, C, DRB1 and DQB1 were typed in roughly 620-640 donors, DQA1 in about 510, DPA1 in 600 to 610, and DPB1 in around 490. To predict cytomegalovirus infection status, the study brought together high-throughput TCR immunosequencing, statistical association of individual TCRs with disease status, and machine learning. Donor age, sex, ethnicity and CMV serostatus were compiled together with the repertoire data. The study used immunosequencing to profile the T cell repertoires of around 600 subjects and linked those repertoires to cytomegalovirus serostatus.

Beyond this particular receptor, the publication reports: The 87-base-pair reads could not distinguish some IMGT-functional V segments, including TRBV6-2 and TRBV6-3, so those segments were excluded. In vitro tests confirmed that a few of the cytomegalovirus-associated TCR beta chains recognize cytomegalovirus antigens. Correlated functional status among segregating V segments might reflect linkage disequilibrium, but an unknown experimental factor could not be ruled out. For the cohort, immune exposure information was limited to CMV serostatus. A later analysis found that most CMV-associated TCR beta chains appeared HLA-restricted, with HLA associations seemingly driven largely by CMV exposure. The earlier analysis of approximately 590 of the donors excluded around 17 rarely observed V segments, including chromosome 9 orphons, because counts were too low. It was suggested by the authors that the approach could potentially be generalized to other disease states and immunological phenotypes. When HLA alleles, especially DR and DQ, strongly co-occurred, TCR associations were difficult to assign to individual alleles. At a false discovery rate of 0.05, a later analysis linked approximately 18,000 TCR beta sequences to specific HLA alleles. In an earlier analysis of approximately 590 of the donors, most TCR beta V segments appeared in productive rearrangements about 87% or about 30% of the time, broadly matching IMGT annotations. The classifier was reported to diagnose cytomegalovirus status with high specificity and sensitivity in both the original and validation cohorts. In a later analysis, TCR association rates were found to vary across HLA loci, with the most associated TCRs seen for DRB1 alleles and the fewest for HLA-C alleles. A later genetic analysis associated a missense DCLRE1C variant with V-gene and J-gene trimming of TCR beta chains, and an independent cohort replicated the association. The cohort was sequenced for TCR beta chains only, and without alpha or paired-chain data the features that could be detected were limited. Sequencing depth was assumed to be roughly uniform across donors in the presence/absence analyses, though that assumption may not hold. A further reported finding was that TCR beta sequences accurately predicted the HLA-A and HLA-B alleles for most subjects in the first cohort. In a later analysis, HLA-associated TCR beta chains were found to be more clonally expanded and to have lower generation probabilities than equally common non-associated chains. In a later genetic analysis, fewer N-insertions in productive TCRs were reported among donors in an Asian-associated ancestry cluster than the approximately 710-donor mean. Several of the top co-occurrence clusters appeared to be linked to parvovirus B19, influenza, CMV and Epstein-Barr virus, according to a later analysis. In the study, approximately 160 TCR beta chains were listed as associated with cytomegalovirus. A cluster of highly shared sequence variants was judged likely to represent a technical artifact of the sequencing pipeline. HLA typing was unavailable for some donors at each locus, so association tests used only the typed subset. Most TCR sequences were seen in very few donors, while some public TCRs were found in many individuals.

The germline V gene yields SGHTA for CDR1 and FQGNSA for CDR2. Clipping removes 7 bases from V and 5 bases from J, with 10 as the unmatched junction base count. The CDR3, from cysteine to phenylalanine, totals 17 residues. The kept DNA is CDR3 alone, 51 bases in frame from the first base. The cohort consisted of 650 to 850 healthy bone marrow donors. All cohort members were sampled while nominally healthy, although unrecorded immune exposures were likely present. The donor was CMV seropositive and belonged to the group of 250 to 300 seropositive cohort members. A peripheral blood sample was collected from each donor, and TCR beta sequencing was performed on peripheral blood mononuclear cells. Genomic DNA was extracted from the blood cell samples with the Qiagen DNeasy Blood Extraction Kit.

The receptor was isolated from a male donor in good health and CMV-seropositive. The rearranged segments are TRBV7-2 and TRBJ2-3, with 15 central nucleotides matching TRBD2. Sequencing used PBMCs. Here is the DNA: TGTGCCAGCACCCTAGGACTAGCGGGGGGGCCTGGAGATACGCAGTATTTT. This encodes CASTLGLAGGPGDTQYF.